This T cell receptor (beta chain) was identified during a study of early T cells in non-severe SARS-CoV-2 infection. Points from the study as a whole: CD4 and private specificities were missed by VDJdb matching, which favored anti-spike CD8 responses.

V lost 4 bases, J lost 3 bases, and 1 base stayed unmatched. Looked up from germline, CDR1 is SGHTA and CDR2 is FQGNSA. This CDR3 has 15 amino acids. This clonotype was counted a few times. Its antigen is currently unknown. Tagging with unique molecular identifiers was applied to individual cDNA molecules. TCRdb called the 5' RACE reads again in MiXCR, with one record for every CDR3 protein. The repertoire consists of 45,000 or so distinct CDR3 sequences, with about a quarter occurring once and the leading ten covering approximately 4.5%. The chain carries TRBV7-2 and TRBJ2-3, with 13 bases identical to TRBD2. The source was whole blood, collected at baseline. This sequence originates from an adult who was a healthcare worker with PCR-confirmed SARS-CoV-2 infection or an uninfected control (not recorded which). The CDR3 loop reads CASSSTSGGTDTQYF. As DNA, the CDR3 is TGTGCCAGCAGCTCGACTAGCGGGGGGACAGATACGCAGTATTTT.